The rows below give T cell receptor beta chains drawn from one sample of a study of blood T cell repertoires in COVID-19. The table came from immunoSEQ multiplex PCR; TCRdb's copy has only in-frame clones and leaves some out. Among around 200,000 clones, about 80% were seen once, and the ten largest hold about an eighth. Source material: peripheral blood. The receptors originated from a man aged 25 to 45 with active or convalescent COVID-19. The CDR3 runs from the conserved cysteine through the conserved F or W. Each record gives: clone size, D gene, J gene, V gene, CDR3 length, CDR3 protein, CDR3 DNA. The D gene is left open where the match is weak. Where a row states a size, it is once, few, many or the class of an expanded clone; other rows omit it.

- | - | TRBJ2-1 | TRBV13 | 15 | CASSLIWSSYNEQFF | TGTGCCAGCAGCTTAATCTGGAGCTCCTACAATGAGCAGTTCTTC
- | TRBD2 | TRBJ2-1 | TRBV5-1 | 15 | CASSLVTSGYNEQFF | TGCGCCAGCAGCTTGGTCACTAGCGGATACAATGAGCAGTTCTTC
- | - | TRBJ1-1 | TRBV7-9 | 13 | CASKFTENTEAFF | TGTGCCAGCAAATTTACAGAGAACACTGAAGCTTTCTTT
- | TRBD2 | TRBJ2-2 | TRBV11-2 | 18 | CASSLGLAGGPLTGELFF | TGTGCCAGCAGCTTAGGACTAGCGGGGGGTCCTCTAACCGGGGAGCTGTTTTTT
- | TRBD2 | TRBJ2-1 | TRBV3-1/TRBV3-2 | 18 | CASSQDPRGIAGNNEQFF | TGTGCCAGCAGCCAAGATCCGCGGGGGATAGCGGGGAACAATGAGCAGTTCTTC
- | - | TRBJ2-1 | TRBV19 | 11 | CASSIYYEQFF | TGTGCCAGTAGTATATACTATGAGCAGTTCTTC
- | - | TRBJ1-1 | TRBV12-3/TRBV12-4 | 13 | CASSFQGNTEAFF | TGTGCCAGCAGTTTCCAGGGGAACACTGAAGCTTTCTTT
- | - | TRBJ1-2 | TRBV5-1 | 14 | CASSLGSTEDGYTF | TGCGCCAGCAGCTTGGGCTCCACGGAGGATGGCTACACCTTC
- | TRBD2 | TRBJ2-1 | TRBV10-2 | 15 | CASGLLAGAYNEQFF | TGCGCCAGCGGACTTCTAGCGGGGGCCTACAATGAGCAGTTCTTC
- | TRBD2 | TRBJ2-1 | TRBV11-2 | 16 | CASTRTSGDPYNEQFF | TGTGCCAGCACCAGGACTAGCGGAGATCCCTACAATGAGCAGTTCTTC
- | - | TRBJ2-5 | TRBV5-1 | 14 | CASGATGAQETQYF | TGCGCCAGCGGGGCGACGGGAGCTCAAGAGACCCAGTACTTC
once | TRBD2 | TRBJ2-4 | TRBV19 | 12 | CASTSSGKIQYF | TGTGCCAGTACATCAAGCGGGAAGATTCAGTACTTC
- | - | TRBJ2-7 | TRBV6-5 | 16 | CASSYSGAGPAYEQYF | TGTGCCAGCAGTTACTCGGGGGCAGGACCCGCCTACGAGCAGTACTTC
- | - | TRBJ1-2 | TRBV10-3 | 14 | CAISENRDSGGYTF | TGTGCCATCAGTGAGAACCGGGACTCAGGTGGCTACACCTTC
- | - | TRBJ2-1 | TRBV24-1 | 13 | CATSLGVGNEQFF | TGTGCCACCAGCCTAGGGGTAGGCAATGAGCAGTTCTTC
- | - | TRBJ1-1 | TRBV4-1 | 17 | CASSQESQTYMNTEAFF | TGCGCCAGCAGCCAAGAGAGCCAGACATACATGAACACTGAAGCTTTCTTT
- | - | TRBJ1-1 | TRBV9 | 15 | CASSVGERGGTEAFF | TGTGCCAGCAGCGTAGGAGAAAGGGGCGGCACTGAAGCTTTCTTT
- | TRBD2 | TRBJ2-5 | TRBV7-9 | 16 | CASSSLAGLEMATQYF | TGTGCCAGCAGCTCCTTAGCGGGGTTGGAGATGGCGACCCAGTACTTC
- | TRBD2 | TRBJ2-3 | TRBV5-4 | 15 | CASSPTSGERDTQYF | TGTGCCAGCAGCCCTACTAGCGGGGAGCGAGATACGCAGTATTTT
- | TRBD1 | TRBJ1-1 | TRBV30 | 13 | CARQRTGGTEAFF | TGTGCCCGCCAAAGGACAGGGGGGACTGAAGCTTTCTTT
- | - | TRBJ1-1 | TRBV6-5 | 14 | CASSYSPGRTEAFF | TGTGCCAGCAGTTACTCCCCGGGTCGCACTGAAGCTTTCTTT
- | - | TRBJ1-4 | TRBV30 | 13 | CAWRTATNEKLFF | TGTGCCTGGAGAACAGCAACTAATGAAAAACTGTTTTTT
- | - | TRBJ2-7 | TRBV7-9 | 16 | CASSSKMVLEFYEQYF | TGTGCCAGCAGCTCGAAGATGGTACTGGAGTTCTACGAGCAGTACTTC
- | - | TRBJ1-5 | TRBV19 | 14 | CASTLLPSNQPQHF | TGTGCCAGTACTCTTCTTCCTAGCAATCAGCCCCAGCATTTT
- | TRBD1 | TRBJ1-6 | TRBV14 | 16 | CASSPRTGALNSPLHF | TGTGCCAGCAGTCCCAGAACAGGGGCCCTAAATTCACCCCTCCACTTT
- | TRBD1 | TRBJ2-5 | TRBV5-4 | 14 | CASSSATGSETQYF | TGTGCCAGCAGCTCTGCGACAGGGTCAGAGACCCAGTACTTC
- | TRBD2 | TRBJ2-3 | TRBV30 | 15 | CAWSVTGGSGDTQYF | TGTGCCTGGAGTGTAACGGGGGGTAGTGGAGATACGCAGTATTTT
- | - | TRBJ2-5 | TRBV11-3 | 17 | CASSLDRWAQPQETQYF | TGTGCCAGCAGCTTAGATCGTTGGGCCCAACCGCAAGAGACCCAGTACTTC
- | - | TRBJ2-3 | TRBV5-1 | 13 | CASRRLAKDTQYF | TGCGCCAGCAGACGGCTAGCAAAAGATACGCAGTATTTT
- | - | TRBJ2-2 | TRBV21-1 | 16 | CASSKGGRANTGELFF | TGTGCCAGCAGCAAAGGGGGGAGGGCTAACACCGGGGAGCTGTTTTTT
- | TRBD2 | TRBJ2-1 | TRBV7-6 | 15 | CASSTSGSRYNEQFF | TGTGCCAGCAGCACCAGCGGGAGTAGGTACAATGAGCAGTTCTTC
few | - | TRBJ1-5 | TRBV7-9 | 15 | CASREGAGAIQPQHF | TGTGCCAGCAGGGAAGGGGCGGGGGCGATTCAGCCCCAGCATTTT